The clone carrying this TCR beta chain turned up a few times. Its antigen is still unknown. This entry belongs to a study of vaccination and CD4 T cells after COVID-19. Looking at the study overall: Post-COVID samples had a sampling time that fell a median around 100 days after diagnosis (range 35 to 161). In culture, cells were exposed to overlapping spike peptides from SARS-CoV-2, HCoV-NL63, HCoV-OC43 and HCoV-229E. Points from the study as a whole: The great majority, 304 of 307 vaccine-specific clones, proved spike mono-reactive in convalescent patients.

Trimming left V 1 base short and J 4 bases short, with 5 bases between. CDR3 length: 13 amino acids. Germline-derived CDR1 and CDR2 are SGHTA and FQGNSA. Treatment of the sample: approximately nine-day PBMC culture with coronavirus spike peptide pools or control peptides (ViraFEST assay). CD4+ T cells that had been cultured provided DNA sequenced with the Oncomine TCR Beta short-read assay. Investigators isolated genomic DNA from cultured CD4+ T cells. Each CDR3 protein gets one entry after TCRdb re-called the PCR reads with MiXCR. The sample lists 13,000 to 15,000 distinct CDR3 sequences, approximately 39% seen once, with about 15% in the top ten.

Sequenced sample: CD4+ T cells from blood, cultured in vitro. This receptor was taken from a human donor who had recovered from COVID-19. This chain joins TRBV7-2 and TRBJ1-5; D remains ambiguous. The CDR3 coding sequence is TGTGCCAGCAGCTTAGTTGGGAATCAGCCCCAGCATTTT. Encoded protein: CASSLVGNQPQHF.